This T cell receptor beta chain emerged from a study of blood T cells in healthy people across ages. V lost 1 base and J 3 bases, leaving 5 bases between the germline ends. The V gene's germline CDR1 is DFQATT and CDR2 SNEGSKA (reference sequence). The CDR3 length is 12 residues. This clonotype was seen a handful of times. It was with a sample-barcoded 5' primer and a J-beta primer mix that a second PCR of about 6 to 12 cycles was run. Per sample, CDR3-containing paired-end reads numbered at least 2.5 million. TCRdb reprocessed the 5' RACE reads with MiXCR, giving one entry per CDR3 protein. The sample contains roughly 860,000 distinct CDR3 sequences, roughly 60% of which appear only once.

The material sequenced was blood. The receptor comes from a man aged 30 to 45 in good health. The chain joins TRBV20-1 to TRBJ2-3; D gene unclear. As DNA, the CDR3 is TGCAGTGCTAGAGGCCGGACAGATACGCAGTATTTT. Amino acid sequence: CSARGRTDTQYF.